This T cell receptor beta chain was retrieved from a study of T cell responses to AZD1222 COVID-19 vaccine. Study results and limitations: CD4 TCRs linked to vaccination spanned spike, dominating at 160-218 and 743-854.

Concerning this clone itself: Its antigen is undetermined.

Assay used: immunoSEQ multiplex PCR; TCRdb lists only in-frame clones, some missing. The data show 150,000 or so clones, 92% seen once. V was shortened by 0 bases and J by 5 bases, with 16 bases between the two germline ends. CDR3 length: 15 residues. Germline V gene data show CDR1 as GTSNPN and CDR2 as SVGIG (reference sequence). This clonotype originated in an adult who received the AZD1222 COVID-19 vaccine. The V gene is TRBV30, the J gene TRBJ2-5; D not certain. This specimen consisted of peripheral blood, obtained 28 days after the second AZD1222 dose. CDR3 DNA sequence: TGTGCCTGGAGTGTAGCAGGTGGAGATCGGGAGACCCAGTACTTC. Translating it yields CAWSVAGGDRETQYF.